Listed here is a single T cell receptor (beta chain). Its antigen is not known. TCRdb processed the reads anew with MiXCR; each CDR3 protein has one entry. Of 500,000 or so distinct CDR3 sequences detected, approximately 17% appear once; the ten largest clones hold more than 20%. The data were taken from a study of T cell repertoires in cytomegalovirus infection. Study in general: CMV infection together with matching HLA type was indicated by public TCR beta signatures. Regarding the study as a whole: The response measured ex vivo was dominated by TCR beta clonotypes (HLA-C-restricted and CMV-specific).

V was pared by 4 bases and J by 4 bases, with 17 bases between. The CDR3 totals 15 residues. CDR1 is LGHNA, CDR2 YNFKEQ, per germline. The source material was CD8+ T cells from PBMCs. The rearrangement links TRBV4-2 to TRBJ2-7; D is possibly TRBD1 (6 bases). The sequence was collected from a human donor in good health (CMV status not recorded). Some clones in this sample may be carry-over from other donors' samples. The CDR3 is CASSPGRTDSYEQYF. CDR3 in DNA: TGTGCCAGCAGCCCAGGTCGGACAGACTCTTACGAGCAGTACTTC.